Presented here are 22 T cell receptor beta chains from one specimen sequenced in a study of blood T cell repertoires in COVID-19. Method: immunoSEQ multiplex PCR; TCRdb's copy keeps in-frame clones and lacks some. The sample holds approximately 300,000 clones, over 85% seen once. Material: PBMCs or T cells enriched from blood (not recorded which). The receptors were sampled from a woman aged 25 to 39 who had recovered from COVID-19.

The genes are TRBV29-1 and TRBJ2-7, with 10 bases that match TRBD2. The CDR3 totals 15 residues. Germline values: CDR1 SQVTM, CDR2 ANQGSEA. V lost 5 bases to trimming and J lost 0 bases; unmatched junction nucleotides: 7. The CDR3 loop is CSVKRTSGSSYEQYF. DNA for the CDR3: TGCAGCGTTAAAAGGACTAGCGGCTCCTCCTACGAGCAGTACTTC.

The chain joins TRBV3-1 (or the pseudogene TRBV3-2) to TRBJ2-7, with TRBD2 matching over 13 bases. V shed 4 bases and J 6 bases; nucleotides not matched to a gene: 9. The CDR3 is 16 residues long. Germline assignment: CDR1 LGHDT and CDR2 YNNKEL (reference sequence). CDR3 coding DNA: TGTGCCAGCAGCCGACCAAGGACTAGCGGGAGAAGCGAGCAGTACTTC. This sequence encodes CASSRPRTSGRSEQYF.

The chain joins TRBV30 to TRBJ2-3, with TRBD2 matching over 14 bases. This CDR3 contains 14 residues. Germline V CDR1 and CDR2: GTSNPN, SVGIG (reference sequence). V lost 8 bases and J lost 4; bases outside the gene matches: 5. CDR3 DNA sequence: TGTGCCCACAGACTAGCGGGAGGGCCAGATACGCAGTATTTT. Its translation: CAHRLAGGPDTQYF.

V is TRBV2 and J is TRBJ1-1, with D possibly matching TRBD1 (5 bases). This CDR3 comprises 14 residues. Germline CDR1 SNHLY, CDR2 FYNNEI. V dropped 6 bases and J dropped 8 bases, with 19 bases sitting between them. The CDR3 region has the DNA TGTGCCAGCAGCCTTGTTCTGCGGGGCCTCGAAGCTTTCTTT. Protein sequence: CASSLVLRGLEAFF.

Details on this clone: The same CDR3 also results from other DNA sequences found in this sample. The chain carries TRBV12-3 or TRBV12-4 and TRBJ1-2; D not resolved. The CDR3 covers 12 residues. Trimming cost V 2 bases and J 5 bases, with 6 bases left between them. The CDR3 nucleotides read TGTGCCAGCAGTTTAATCGGGTATGGCTACACCTTC. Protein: CASSLIGYGYTF.

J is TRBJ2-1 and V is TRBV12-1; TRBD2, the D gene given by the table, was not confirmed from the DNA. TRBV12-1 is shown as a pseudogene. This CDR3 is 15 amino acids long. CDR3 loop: CASSPGLAGRNEQFF. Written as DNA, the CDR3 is TGTGCCAGCAGCCCGGGACTAGCGGGACGAAATGAGCAGTTCTTC.

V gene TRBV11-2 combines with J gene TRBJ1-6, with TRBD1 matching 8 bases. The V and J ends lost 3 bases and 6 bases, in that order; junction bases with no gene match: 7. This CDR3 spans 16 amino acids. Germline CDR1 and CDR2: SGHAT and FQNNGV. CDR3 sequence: CASSFLWTGPNSPLHF. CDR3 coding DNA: TGTGCCAGCAGCTTCCTCTGGACAGGGCCTAATTCACCCCTCCACTTT.

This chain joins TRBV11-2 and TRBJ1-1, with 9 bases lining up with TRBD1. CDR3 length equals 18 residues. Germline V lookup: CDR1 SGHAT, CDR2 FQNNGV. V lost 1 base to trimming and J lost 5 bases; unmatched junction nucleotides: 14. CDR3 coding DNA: TGTGCCAGCAGCTTAGTTGCGGTCGGAACAGGGGGCATGACTGAAGCTTTCTTT. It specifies CASSLVAVGTGGMTEAFF.

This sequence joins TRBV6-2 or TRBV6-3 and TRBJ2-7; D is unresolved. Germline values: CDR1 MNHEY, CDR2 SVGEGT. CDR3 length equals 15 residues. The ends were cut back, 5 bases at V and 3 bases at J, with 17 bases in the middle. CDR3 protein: CASSTSRDNLYEQYF. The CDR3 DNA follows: TGTGCCAGCAGTACCTCGCGCGACAATCTCTACGAGCAGTACTTC.

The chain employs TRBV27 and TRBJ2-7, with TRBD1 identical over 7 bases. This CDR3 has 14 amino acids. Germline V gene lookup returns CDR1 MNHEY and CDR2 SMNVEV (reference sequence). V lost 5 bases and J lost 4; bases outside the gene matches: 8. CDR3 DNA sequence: TGTGCCAGCAGTCCTACAGGGGTTGTATACGAGCAGTACTTC. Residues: CASSPTGVVYEQYF.

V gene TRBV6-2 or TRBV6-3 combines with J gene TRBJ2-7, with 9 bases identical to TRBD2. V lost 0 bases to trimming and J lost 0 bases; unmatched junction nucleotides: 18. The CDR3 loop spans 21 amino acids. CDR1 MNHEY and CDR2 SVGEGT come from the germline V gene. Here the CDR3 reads CASSYSRSAGGDLGSSYEQYF. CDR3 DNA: TGTGCCAGCAGTTACTCGAGGTCGGCGGGAGGGGACCTAGGGAGCTCCTACGAGCAGTACTTC.

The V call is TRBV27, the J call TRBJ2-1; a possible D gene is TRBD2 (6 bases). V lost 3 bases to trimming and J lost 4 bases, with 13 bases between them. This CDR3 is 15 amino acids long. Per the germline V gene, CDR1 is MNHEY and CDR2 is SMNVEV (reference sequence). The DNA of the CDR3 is TGTGCCAGCAGTTTCGACGGCCGGGGGTACAATGAGCAGTTCTTC. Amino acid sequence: CASSFDGRGYNEQFF.

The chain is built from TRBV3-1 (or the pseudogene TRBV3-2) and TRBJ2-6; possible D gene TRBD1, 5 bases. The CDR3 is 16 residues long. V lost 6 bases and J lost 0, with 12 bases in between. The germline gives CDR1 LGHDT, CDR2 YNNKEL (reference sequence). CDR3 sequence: CASSRTRGSGANVLTF. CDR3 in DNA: TGTGCCAGCAGTCGGACAAGGGGCTCTGGGGCCAACGTCCTGACTTTC.

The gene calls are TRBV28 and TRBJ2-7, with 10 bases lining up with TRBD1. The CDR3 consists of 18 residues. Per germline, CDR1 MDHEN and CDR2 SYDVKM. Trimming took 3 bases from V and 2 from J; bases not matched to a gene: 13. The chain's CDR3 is CASSFFSLRDRGTYEQYF. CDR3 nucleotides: TGTGCCAGCAGTTTCTTCTCTTTGCGGGACAGGGGAACCTACGAGCAGTACTTC.

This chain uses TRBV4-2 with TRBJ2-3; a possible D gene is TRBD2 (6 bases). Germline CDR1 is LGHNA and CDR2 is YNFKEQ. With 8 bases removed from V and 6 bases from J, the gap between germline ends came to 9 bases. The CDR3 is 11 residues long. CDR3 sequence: CASRREDTQYF. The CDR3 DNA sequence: TGTGCCAGCCGGAGGGAGGATACGCAGTATTTT.

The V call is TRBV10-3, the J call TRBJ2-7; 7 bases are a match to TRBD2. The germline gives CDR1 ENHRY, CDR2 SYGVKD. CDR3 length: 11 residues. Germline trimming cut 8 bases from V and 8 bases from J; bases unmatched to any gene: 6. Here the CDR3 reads CAIGRSGKQYF. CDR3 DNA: TGTGCCATCGGCCGGAGCGGGAAGCAGTACTTC.

CDR3 protein: CASSFGGDNYGYTF. The CDR3 DNA follows: TGTGCCAGCAGTTTTGGAGGGGATAACTATGGCTACACCTTC. V and J are TRBV28 and TRBJ1-2, with a possible D match to TRBD1 (5 bases). The V end lost 3 bases, the J end lost 1 base, and 9 bases lay between the germline ends. CDR3 length: 14 amino acids. Germline CDR1 reads MDHEN; CDR2 reads SYDVKM.

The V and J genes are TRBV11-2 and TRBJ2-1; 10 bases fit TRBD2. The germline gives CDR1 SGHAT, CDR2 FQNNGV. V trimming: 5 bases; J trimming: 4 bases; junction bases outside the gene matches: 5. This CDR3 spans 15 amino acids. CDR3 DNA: TGTGCCAGCAGCAAGACTAGCGGGCCGTACAATGAGCAGTTCTTC. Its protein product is CASSKTSGPYNEQFF.

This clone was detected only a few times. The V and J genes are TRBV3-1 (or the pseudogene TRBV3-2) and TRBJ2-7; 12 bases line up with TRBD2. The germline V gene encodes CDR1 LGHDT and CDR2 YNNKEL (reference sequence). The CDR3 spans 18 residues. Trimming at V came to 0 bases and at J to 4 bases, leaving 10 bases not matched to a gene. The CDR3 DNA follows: TGTGCCAGCAGCCAAGATTCCCGGGCTAGCGGGAGGGAATACGAGCAGTACTTC. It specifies CASSQDSRASGREYEQYF.

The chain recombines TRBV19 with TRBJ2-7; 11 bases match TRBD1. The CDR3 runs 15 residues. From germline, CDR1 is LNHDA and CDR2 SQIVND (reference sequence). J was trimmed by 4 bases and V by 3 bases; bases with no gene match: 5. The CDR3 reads CASSIGQGAQYEQYF. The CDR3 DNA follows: TGTGCCAGTAGTATCGGACAGGGGGCGCAGTACGAGCAGTACTTC. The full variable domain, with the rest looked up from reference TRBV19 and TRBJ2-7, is DGGITQSPKYLFRKEGQNVTLSCEQNLNHDAMYWYRQDPGQGLRLIYYSQIVNDFQKGDIAEGYSVSREKKESFPLTVTSAQKNPTAFYLCASSIGQGAQYEQYFGPGTRLTVT.

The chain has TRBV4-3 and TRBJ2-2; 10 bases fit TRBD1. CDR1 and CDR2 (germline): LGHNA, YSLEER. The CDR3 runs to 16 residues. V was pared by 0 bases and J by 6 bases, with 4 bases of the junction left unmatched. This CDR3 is CASSQDGTGAPGELFF. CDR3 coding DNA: TGCGCCAGCAGCCAAGATGGGACAGGGGCCCCCGGGGAGCTGTTTTTT.

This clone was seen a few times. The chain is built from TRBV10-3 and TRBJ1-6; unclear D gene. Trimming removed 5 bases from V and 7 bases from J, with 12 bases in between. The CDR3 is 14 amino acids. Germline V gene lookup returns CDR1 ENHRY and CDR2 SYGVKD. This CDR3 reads CAISSTVTNSPLHF. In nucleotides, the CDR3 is TGTGCCATCAGTTCTACAGTCACAAATTCACCCCTCCACTTT.